This T cell receptor (beta chain) was documented in a study of neoadjuvant anti-PD-1 for oral cavity cancer (dated by TCRdb to about 2021). About the study as a whole: Before undergoing curative-intent surgical resection, most patients got three to four biweekly nivolumab doses at 3 mg/kg. For patients who did not progress, a fourth nivolumab dose was given around day 43, followed by definitive surgical resection on days 50-56. Under RECIST 1.1, a patient counted as a responder if showing complete response, partial response or stable disease, and as a non-responder if showing progression. An approximately 31% response rate was observed in the parent correlative cohort, in which more than nine patients were included.

Comments on this clone: Its target antigen remains unknown. Base qualities are not provided; no much larger clone lies one nucleotide away.

For deep sequencing of PBMC libraries, mostly 400 to 550 ng of input genomic DNA was used, and six replicates were run per sample. The immunoSEQ hsTCRbeta kit was used to prepare TCRbeta libraries, following the manufacturer's instructions. The finished libraries were brought together in one pool at approximately 3.1 nM, which was then read using an Illumina NovaSeq 6000 S4 flow cell. On the study's bioinformatics: The immunoSEQ Analyzer handled quality control and preprocessing of the raw data. The analysis was limited to productive rearrangements, and each clonotype was defined by a unique CDR3 amino acid sequence. Repertoire clonality was estimated as the Gini-Simpson index, which was computed with the R package tcR. Student's t test was used to compare Gini indices, while Pearson correlation assessed associations with tumor size change. TCRdb mirrors the immuneACCESS table, restricted to in-frame sequences. Some clones are absent from its copies; in checked studies, under half trace to an unresolved V gene, and the reason for the others is unknown. V, J and clone size reflect that table, while D and trimming were determined from the DNA. For this sample the table gives approximately 10,000 clones, of which approximately 59% were detected only once. Approximately 4% of the sample belongs to the ten largest clones.

Overall results and qualifications from the work: Only a few patients per response group were included in the TCR analyses, and the authors called for validation in larger cohorts. Higher pretreatment blood Treg/Th17 ratios correlated with higher pretreatment blood TCRbeta clonality and lower post-treatment tumor TCRbeta clonality. Within PBMCs, T cell clonality (Gini index) was significantly higher in non-responders than responders after neoadjuvant nivolumab.

The time point label here, explained by the study, means: after neoadjuvant nivolumab, at surgical resection. None of the patients had received prior systemic or radiation treatment, and all were newly diagnosed with stage II-IVA oral cavity squamous cell carcinoma. Everyone in the cohort had locally advanced, HPV-negative oral cavity squamous cell carcinoma. Peripheral blood mononuclear cells were analyzed directly and were not maintained or expanded in culture. The samples were obtained from a longitudinal correlative study of a single-arm phase II trial testing neoadjuvant nivolumab in oral cavity squamous cell carcinoma. Genomic DNA-based TCRbeta sequencing was performed on subject-matched pre- and post-treatment PBMCs and tumors from three responders and three non-responders. Peripheral blood mononuclear cells were collected before nivolumab treatment and were collected again after treatment, at the time of surgery. Genomic DNA was isolated from PBMCs using the Maxwell RSC DNA from Cells kit.

The germline V gene supplies CDR1 SGHVS and CDR2 FQNEAQ. For this chain, trimming is 7 bases at the V end and 6 bases at the J end, and the number of junction bases without a gene match is 8. The CDR3 contains 14 residues, cysteine and phenylalanine counted. The only DNA kept is the CDR3, 42 bases in frame from the first base. This sequence was found in a person between 40 and 80 years old with oral cavity squamous cell carcinoma. This specimen was PBMCs, taken after nivolumab (anti-PD-1) treatment. The chain is made from TRBV7-8 and TRBJ2-2, with 7 central nucleotides matching TRBD2. Read as DNA, the sequence is TGTGCCAGCAAGAGGGACTACCCTCCCGGGGAGCTGTTTTTT. Its translation reads: CASKRDYPPGELFF.